One sample yielded the 26 T cell receptor beta chains listed below, sequenced in a study of Graves' ophthalmopathy and Graves' hyperthyroidism. The sequenced template was RNA, covering the TCR beta CDR3 region. A first-round RT-PCR used HTBI primers, followed by a second-round multiplex PCR. TCRdb redid the calling of the multiplex PCR reads with MiXCR, one entry per CDR3 protein. The sample includes about 500,000 distinct CDR3 sequences, around 14% of them seen just once. Sequenced material: blood. The origin of the receptors is a woman in her thirties with Graves' ophthalmopathy.

This clonotype was seen a few times. The genes are TRBV5-1 and TRBJ2-5; 7 bases line up with TRBD1. This CDR3 comprises 14 residues. The trim removed 2 bases at V and 1 base at J, leaving 2 bases unmatched. Germline CDR1 SGHRS, CDR2 YFSETQ. This CDR3 is CASSFDRVQETQYF. The CDR3 DNA reads TGCGCCAGCAGCTTCGACAGGGTCCAAGAGACCCAGTACTTC.

This clonotype was recorded at least ten times. The V call is TRBV5-1, the J call TRBJ2-7; 8 bases align to TRBD2. Germline trimming cut 6 bases from V and 5 bases from J; bases unmatched to any gene: 10. Germline CDR1 reads SGHRS; CDR2 reads YFSETQ. The CDR3 has 14 amino acids. The CDR3 nucleotides are TGCGCCAGCAATTTCGGGAGGGCCTTGGACGAGCAGTACTTC. Its translation: CASNFGRALDEQYF. Drawing the rest from reference TRBV5-1 and TRBJ2-7, the complete variable domain is KAGVTQTPRYLIKTRGQQVTLSCSPISGHRSVSWYQQTPGQGLQFLFEYFSETQRNKGNFPGRFSGRQFSNSRSEMNVSTLELGDSALYLCASNFGRALDEQYFGPGTRLTVT.

This clonotype was seen many times. The gene calls are TRBV19 and TRBJ1-2, with a tentative D call TRBD1 (6 bases). There are 15 residues in the CDR3. Germline-derived CDR1 and CDR2 are LNHDA and SQIVND (reference sequence). The V end lost 6 bases, the J end lost 2 bases, and 16 bases lay between the germline ends. Written as DNA, the CDR3 is TGTGCCAGTAGCCACACAGGGTGGGGAAACTATGGCTACACCTTC. It encodes CASSHTGWGNYGYTF.

This clonotype has ten or more counts. The chain uses TRBV19 and TRBJ1-2; 7 positions match TRBD1. The length of the CDR3 is 15 residues. With 7 bases clipped from V and 0 bases from J, the junction kept 8 bases outside the gene matches. Germline V gene lookup returns CDR1 LNHDA and CDR2 SQIVND (reference sequence). CDR3: CASNLFGTANYGYTF. Here the CDR3 DNA reads TGTGCCAGTAATTTGTTCGGGACAGCTAACTATGGCTACACCTTC. The variable domain in full, with the rest retrieved from reference TRBV19 and TRBJ1-2, is DGGITQSPKYLFRKEGQNVTLSCEQNLNHDAMYWYRQDPGQGLRLIYYSQIVNDFQKGDIAEGYSVSREKKESFPLTVTSAQKNPTAFYLCASNLFGTANYGYTFGSGTRLTVV.

The chain recombines TRBV3-1 with TRBJ2-5, with a tentative D call TRBD2 (5 bases). V shed 3 bases and J shed 4 bases, with 15 bases lying between them. From germline, CDR1 is LGHDT and CDR2 YNNKEL (reference sequence). The CDR3 spans 15 residues. The DNA for the CDR3 is TGTGCCAGCAGCCACGCCCATGCCGGGGTAGAGACCCAGTACTTC. Amino acids: CASSHAHAGVETQYF.

This clonotype occurred a few times. The chain carries TRBV7-9 and TRBJ1-3; tentatively, D is TRBD1 (5 bases). Germline V gene lookup returns CDR1 SEHNR and CDR2 FQNEAQ (reference sequence). V lost 2 bases and J 2 bases, leaving 10 bases between the germline ends. The CDR3 is made up of 15 amino acids. This CDR3 reads CASSLLGATGNTIYF. As DNA, the CDR3 is TGTGCCAGCAGCTTACTCGGGGCGACTGGAAACACCATATATTTT.

Many counts were recorded for this clonotype. This chain links TRBV11-2 with TRBJ1-2; perhaps TRBD1 as D (5 bases). Germline V gene sequence: CDR1 SGHAT, CDR2 FQNNGV. Trimming stripped 7 bases from V and 8 bases from J, with 29 bases between. The CDR3 is 17 amino acids. CDR3 residues: CASTSSWTSGPPSGYTF. The CDR3, as DNA: TGTGCCAGCACCTCTTCTTGGACCTCGGGACCACCCTCGGGCTACACCTTC.

This clonotype was seen only a few times. The chain has TRBV6-1 and TRBJ2-5; no firm D call. Trimming removed 1 base from V and 3 bases from J, with 6 bases in between. CDR3 size: 13 residues. Looked up from germline, CDR1 is MNHNS and CDR2 is SASEGT. This CDR3 is CASSEVAKETQYF. Written as DNA, the CDR3 is TGTGCCAGCAGTGAAGTGGCCAAAGAGACCCAGTACTTC.

At least ten counts were recorded for this clonotype. The chain links TRBV6-1 to TRBJ2-7; 7 positions agree with TRBD1. The CDR3 has 14 residues. Unmatched junction bases numbered 8, after V lost 6 bases and J lost 3 bases. Per germline, CDR1 MNHNS and CDR2 SASEGT. The CDR3 reads CASRDRDRNYEQYF. The CDR3 coding sequence is TGTGCCAGCAGAGATAGGGACAGAAACTACGAGCAGTACTTC.

This clonotype was recorded at least ten times. The V call is TRBV20-1, the J call TRBJ2-7, with 10 bases that match TRBD2. The CDR3 covers 19 residues. J lost 3 bases, V lost 1 base, and 18 bases had no gene match. Germline CDR1 reads DFQATT; CDR2 reads SNEGSKA (reference sequence). CDR3 loop: CSARGPVVDGLAAHYEQYF. CDR3 sequence (DNA): TGCAGTGCTAGAGGTCCCGTTGTTGACGGACTAGCGGCTCACTACGAGCAGTACTTC.

In this sample, this clonotype turned up many times. The V and J genes are TRBV28 and TRBJ1-5; 8 bases are a match to TRBD1. From germline, CDR1 is MDHEN and CDR2 SYDVKM. There are 18 residues in the CDR3. The trim removed 6 bases at V and 0 bases at J, leaving 13 bases unmatched. The CDR3 bases are TGTGCCAGCAGCTCTCCGACAGGGGCGGTTTTTAGCAATCAGCCCCAGCATTTT. It encodes CASSSPTGAVFSNQPQHF.

In this sample, this clonotype turned up many times. The rearrangement joins TRBV6-2 or TRBV6-3 to TRBJ1-1; 7 bases map to TRBD1. The CDR3 has 18 amino acids. The V segment lost 2 bases and the J segment 1 base; nucleotides outside the gene matches: 13. Germline CDR1 and CDR2: MNHEY and SVGEGT. The CDR3 reads CASSYLDRAQRGNTEAFF. As DNA, the CDR3 is TGTGCCAGCAGTTACCTAGACAGGGCCCAACGGGGGAACACTGAAGCTTTCTTT.

V gene TRBV6-2 or TRBV6-3 combines with J gene TRBJ1-2; D unresolved. V lost 2 bases and J lost 4, with 14 bases in between. Looked up from germline, CDR1 is MNHEY and CDR2 is SVGEGT. CDR3 length equals 15 residues. The CDR3 sequence is CASSYRREGLYGYTF. The CDR3, as DNA: TGTGCCAGCAGTTACAGGAGGGAAGGACTCTATGGCTACACCTTC.

This clonotype came up many times. The chain couples TRBV6-5 to TRBJ1-2; TRBD1 matches at 9 bases. This CDR3 contains 14 residues. Trimming removed 2 bases from V and 7 bases from J; junction bases left unmatched: 5. Per the germline V gene, CDR1 is MNHEY and CDR2 is SVGAGI. The CDR3 bases are TGTGCCAGCAGTTACCTTGGACAGGGGAGTGGCTACACCTTC. Its protein product is CASSYLGQGSGYTF.

J is TRBJ2-2 and V is TRBV20-1, with D possibly matching TRBD1 (6 bases). This CDR3 contains 15 residues. Germline CDR1 is DFQATT and CDR2 is SNEGSKA (reference sequence). V lost 6 bases and J 5 bases, leaving 19 bases between the germline ends. The CDR3 DNA is TGCAGTGCCCGCCGGGACATGGAAAAAACCGGGGAGCTGTTTTTT. Its translation: CSARRDMEKTGELFF.

This clonotype was counted a few times. The junction departs from germline at one end; a sequencing error may be responsible. V gene TRBV5-1 combines with J gene TRBJ1-6; 8 bases match TRBD1. The length of the CDR3 is 17 residues. CDR1 is SGHRS, CDR2 YFSETQ, per germline. This chain's CDR3 is CASSLEQGALYNSHLHF. As DNA, the CDR3 is TGCGCCAGCAGCTTGGAGCAGGGGGCACTATATAATTCACACCTCCACTTT.

This clonotype appeared many times. The genes are TRBV6-5 and TRBJ1-1; D is uncertain. The germline gives CDR1 MNHEY, CDR2 SVGAGI. V was pared by 7 bases and J by 4 bases, with 10 bases between. The CDR3 contains 12 residues. CDR3 protein: CASTQGSTEAFF. The DNA of the CDR3 is TGTGCCAGCACCCAAGGGAGCACTGAAGCTTTCTTT.

The sample holds many counts of this clonotype. V usage is TRBV5-1 and J usage is TRBJ1-2; a weak D match, TRBD1 (5 bases). The germline gives CDR1 SGHRS, CDR2 YFSETQ. This CDR3 is 15 amino acids long. V was pared by 0 bases and J by 2 bases, with 11 bases between. CDR3: CASSLEGQGNYGYTF. CDR3 nucleotide sequence: TGCGCCAGCAGCTTGGAGGGGCAGGGAAACTATGGCTACACCTTC.

The chain has TRBV24-1 and TRBJ2-5; 14 nucleotides agree with TRBD2. CDR1 is KGHDR, CDR2 SFDVKD, per germline. J lost 4 bases, V lost 8 bases, and 5 bases had no gene match. This CDR3 comprises 15 residues. The CDR3 loop reads CATTNGTSGRETQYF. CDR3 in DNA: TGTGCCACCACGAACGGGACTAGCGGGAGAGAGACCCAGTACTTC.

The gene calls are TRBV6-1 and TRBJ1-1; D may be TRBD1 (6 bases). V shed 6 bases and J shed 4 bases, with 15 bases lying between them. Germline CDR1 MNHNS, CDR2 SASEGT. The CDR3 extends over 14 amino acids. DNA of the CDR3: TGTGCCAGCAGAGTCGACAGGCGCCTCACTGAAGCTTTCTTT. This gives the protein CASRVDRRLTEAFF.

The chain has TRBV6-1 and TRBJ1-1; no clear D gene. Trimming left V 6 bases short and J 5 bases short, with 10 bases between. This CDR3 spans 12 amino acids. In germline, CDR1 is MNHNS, CDR2 SASEGT. The CDR3 protein is CASSTLRTEAFF. CDR3 DNA sequence: TGTGCCAGCAGCACGCTAAGGACTGAAGCTTTCTTT.

At least ten counts were recorded for this clonotype. The V and J genes are TRBV5-1 and TRBJ1-6; the match to TRBD1 covers 7 bases. Germline V gene lookup returns CDR1 SGHRS and CDR2 YFSETQ. The CDR3 covers 14 residues. V lost 4 bases to trimming and J lost 10 bases; unmatched junction nucleotides: 8. The CDR3: CASSLGTDQSPLHF. CDR3 nucleotides: TGCGCCAGCAGCCTAGGGACAGACCAGTCACCCCTCCACTTT.

V and J are TRBV6-1 and TRBJ2-7, with 8 bases aligning to TRBD1. CDR3 length: 13 residues. Germline CDR1 reads MNHNS; CDR2 reads SASEGT. Unmatched junction bases numbered 8, after V lost 7 bases and J lost 6 bases. In nucleotides, the CDR3 is TGTGCCAGCAATATTAACAGGGGGAGCGAGCAGTACTTC. It codes for CASNINRGSEQYF.

CDR3 region: CASSEGNGRIYGYTF. DNA for the CDR3: TGTGCCAGCAGTGAAGGAAACGGCAGAATCTATGGCTACACCTTC. The chain links TRBV6-1 to TRBJ1-2; D is undetermined. CDR1 is MNHNS and CDR2 is SASEGT in the germline V gene. There are 15 residues in the CDR3. The V and J ends lost 1 base and 4 bases respectively, with 13 bases between them.

This clonotype has only a few counts. The chain links TRBV5-1 to TRBJ1-1; 10 nucleotides agree with TRBD1. J gave up 3 bases and V 4 bases, and 6 bases lay outside the gene matches. This CDR3 is 15 amino acids long. CDR1 and CDR2 from the germline V gene are SGHRS and YFSETQ. CDR3 residues: CASSDRQGAHTEAFF. The CDR3 DNA is TGCGCCAGCAGCGATCGACAGGGGGCACACACTGAAGCTTTCTTT.

V and J are TRBV28 and TRBJ2-7, with 8 bases identical to TRBD1. Germline assignment: CDR1 MDHEN and CDR2 SYDVKM. This CDR3 is 14 amino acids long. J gave up 4 bases and V 7 bases, and 9 bases lay outside the gene matches. The CDR3 sequence: CASTRTGRTYEQYF. In DNA form, the CDR3 reads TGTGCCAGCACACGGACAGGGAGAACTTACGAGCAGTACTTC.